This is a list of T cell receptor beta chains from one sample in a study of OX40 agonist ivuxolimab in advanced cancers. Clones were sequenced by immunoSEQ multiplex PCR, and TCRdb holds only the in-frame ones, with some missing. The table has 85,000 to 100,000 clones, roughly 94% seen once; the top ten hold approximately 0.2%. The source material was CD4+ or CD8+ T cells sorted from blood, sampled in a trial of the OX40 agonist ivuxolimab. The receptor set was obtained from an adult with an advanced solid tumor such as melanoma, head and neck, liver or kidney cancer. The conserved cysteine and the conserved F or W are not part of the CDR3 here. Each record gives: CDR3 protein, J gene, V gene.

AIREREGNQPQH | TRBJ1-5 | TRBV10-3
ASRRGTSGSYEQY | TRBJ2-7 | TRBV28
ASSVLGQGAGELF | TRBJ2-2 | TRBV9
SVELQLGNTIY | TRBJ1-3 | TRBV29-1
ASSLGGGVYTGELF | TRBJ2-2 | TRBV7-2
ASSLAGRGHPNSPLH | TRBJ1-6 | TRBV7-2
ASSLPGAETQY | TRBJ2-5 | TRBV7-9
ASSLGRAMQETQY | TRBJ2-5 | TRBV28
ASSPLGTSGTSSYNEQF | TRBJ2-1 | TRBV7-3
ASSVRDETQY | TRBJ2-5 | TRBV9
ASSPLGNTEAF | TRBJ1-1 | TRBV7-2
ASSPFSPGATDTQY | TRBJ2-3 | TRBV7-2
ASSGLTSSDRFNQPQH | TRBJ1-5 | TRBV19
AWAEDRVPYEQY | TRBJ2-7 | TRBV30
ASSLGAGSVQPQH | TRBJ1-5 | TRBV7-9
ASSQGPGTANEKLF | TRBJ1-4 | TRBV14
ASSLELGGEQY | TRBJ2-7 | TRBV5-6
ASTLGPTGGSNTGELF | TRBJ2-2 | TRBV28
ASSVDPTQPQH | TRBJ1-5 | TRBV9
ASSKQGHGGNTIY | TRBJ1-3 | TRBV5-5
ASTWGGRIDTEAF | TRBJ1-1 | TRBV7-9
ASSVGDSVTQY | TRBJ2-5 | TRBV9
ASSRMDRPSYEQY | TRBJ2-7 | TRBV5-4
ATSRGVGGYSNQPQH | TRBJ1-5 | TRBV15
AISELTGSNQPQH | TRBJ1-5 | TRBV10-3
ASSPRDRFYGWANVLT | TRBJ2-6 | TRBV28
AISEQGETQY | TRBJ2-5 | TRBV10-3
ASSYAGGGTDTQY | TRBJ2-3 | TRBV6-5
ASRTGTRSGYT | TRBJ1-2 | TRBV28
ASSPTASTYNQLY | TRBJ2-7 | TRBV18
ASSLLDRVNEAF | TRBJ1-1 | TRBV28
ASTTEYTNYGYT | TRBJ1-2 | TRBV6-5
ASSFGRFTEAF | TRBJ1-1 | TRBV7-8
ASSTASGGYT | TRBJ1-2 | TRBV28